This T cell receptor (beta chain) derives from a study of tumor-infiltrating lymphocytes in localized non-small cell lung cancer. Study details: Each patient gave resected tumor and non-adjacent uninvolved lung tissue.

Per germline, CDR1 MNHNS and CDR2 SASEGT. Trimming left V 7 bases short and J 12 bases short, with 13 bases between. The CDR3 length is 10 residues. Study observations and caveats: No T-cell fraction difference was seen between IM1 and IM2 tumors. Technical variation could not be separated from intratumor heterogeneity here.

The assay was immunoSEQ multiplex PCR, and TCRdb's table has in-frame clones only and misses some. Of approximately 3,700 clones listed, roughly 58% are singletons. As to this clone: Its antigen is unidentified.

The receptor was derived from a human donor with non-small cell lung cancer. The genes are TRBV6-1 and TRBJ2-7, with D perhaps matching TRBD1 (6 bases). Sequences were obtained from uninvolved lung tissue not adjacent to the tumor. The CDR3 region has the DNA TGTGCCAGCAACTCAGGGGATCCGTACTTC. It translates to CASNSGDPYF.